This T cell receptor beta chain was identified during a study of control samples from healthy donors and cancer patients. Using immunoSEQ multiplex PCR, the repertoire was profiled, and TCRdb retains in-frame clones only, with some absent. The table includes about 49,000 clones, approximately 86% detected once. V gave up 3 bases and J gave up 7 bases, with 9 bases separating them. Per germline, CDR1 DFQATT and CDR2 SNEGSKA (reference sequence). The CDR3 is made up of 11 amino acids. The genes are TRBV20-1 and TRBJ1-1, with D tentatively TRBD1 (5 bases). The material sequenced was PBMCs. This sequence originates from a woman between 50 and 59 years old with lung cancer. This chain's CDR3 is CSASSGYEAFF. CDR3 sequence (DNA): TGCAGTGCTAGTTCAGGGTATGAAGCTTTCTTT.